The 20 T cell receptor beta chains given below trace back to one sample, sequenced in a study of blood T cell repertoires in COVID-19. Generated by immunoSEQ multiplex PCR, the TCRdb table keeps only in-frame clones and is missing some. The table lists fewer than 300,000 clones, just over 90% of them singletons. Sequencing was carried out using peripheral blood. The receptors were gathered from a woman aged 25 to 39 with COVID-19, enrolled during active disease.

The CDR3 is CASSHLAGLSYEQYF. CDR3 in DNA: TGCGCCAGCAGCCATCTAGCGGGCCTCTCCTACGAGCAGTACTTC. The chain links TRBV4-1 to TRBJ2-7, with 8 bases identical to TRBD2. Germline lookup yields CDR1 MGHRA and CDR2 YSYEKL. The CDR3 consists of 15 residues. V trimming: 3 bases; J trimming: 0 bases; junction bases outside the gene matches: 4.

The rearrangement joins TRBV29-1 to TRBJ2-3; 8 bases map to TRBD1. The CDR3 spans 16 residues. Germline V CDR1 and CDR2: SQVTM, ANQGSEA. V lost 7 bases to trimming and J lost 0 bases; unmatched junction nucleotides: 12. The CDR3 sequence is CSAGTGTMASTDTQYF. CDR3 coding DNA: TGCAGCGCTGGGACAGGTACGATGGCGAGCACAGATACGCAGTATTTT.

V gene TRBV3-1 (or the pseudogene TRBV3-2) combines with J gene TRBJ1-4, with 9 bases aligning to TRBD1. V was clipped by 4 bases and J by 0 bases; unmatched bases: 3. Germline values: CDR1 LGHDT, CDR2 YNNKEL (reference sequence). This CDR3 has 16 residues. CDR3 nucleotides: TGTGCCAGCAGCCCCCGGACAGGGGCAACTAATGAAAAACTGTTTTTT. This encodes CASSPRTGATNEKLFF.

The V call is TRBV6-6, the J call TRBJ1-1, with a weak D call TRBD1 (6 bases). The CDR3 sequence is 16 residues long. Between the trimmed V and J ends, which lost 7 bases and 1 base, there was a span of 19 bases. CDR1 and CDR2 (germline): MNHNY, SVGAGI (reference sequence). In DNA, the CDR3 is TGTGCCAGCATCGTAACCCCCGACAGGAAGAACACTGAAGCTTTCTTT. Translated: CASIVTPDRKNTEAFF.

The rearrangement joins TRBV10-3 to TRBJ2-2; 7 nucleotides match TRBD1. Germline-derived CDR1 and CDR2 are ENHRY and SYGVKD. Losses at the gene ends were 6 bases for V and 5 bases for J; bases not matched to a gene: 9. The CDR3 runs to 15 residues. CDR3 in amino acids: CAISTDRVWTGELFF. Here the CDR3 DNA reads TGTGCCATCAGCACCGACAGGGTCTGGACCGGGGAGCTGTTTTTT.

The chain has TRBV30 and TRBJ1-1; 9 bases map to TRBD1. Germline V gene sequence: CDR1 GTSNPN, CDR2 SVGIG (reference sequence). This CDR3 contains 15 residues. V lost 0 bases and J lost 7; bases outside the gene matches: 9. CDR3 sequence (DNA): TGTGCCTGGAGTGTAGGAGGGACAGGGACAGTTGAAGCTTTCTTT. Its protein product is CAWSVGGTGTVEAFF.

This chain joins TRBV25-1 and TRBJ2-1; TRBD1 is a possible D gene (6 bases). Trimming left V 3 bases short and J 7 bases short, with 19 bases between. The CDR3 totals 16 residues. Per germline, CDR1 MGHDK and CDR2 SYGVNS. The CDR3 region has the DNA TGTGCCAGCAGTGAGAGGGTGTATTGGGACAAAAATGAGCAGTTCTTC. It specifies CASSERVYWDKNEQFF.

The chain recombines TRBV3-1 (or the pseudogene TRBV3-2) with TRBJ2-1; 11 bases map to TRBD2. Germline V gene sequence: CDR1 LGHDT, CDR2 YNNKEL (reference sequence). J was trimmed by 4 bases and V by 1 base; bases with no gene match: 6. The CDR3 is 17 residues long. CDR3 coding DNA: TGTGCCAGCAGCCAAGGAATCCGGACTAGCGGGTACAATGAGCAGTTCTTC. Translating it yields CASSQGIRTSGYNEQFF.

The gene calls are TRBV18 and TRBJ1-1; D might be TRBD1 (6 bases). The germline V and J ends were trimmed by 3 bases and 4 bases, with 12 bases remaining between them. Germline CDR1 KGHSH, CDR2 LQKENI. This CDR3 region has 14 residues. The CDR3 sequence is CASSPPTRGTEAFF. The CDR3 DNA reads as TGTGCCAGCTCACCGCCGACCAGGGGCACTGAAGCTTTCTTT.

The J gene is TRBJ2-7, the V gene TRBV19; weak D call: TRBD1 (5 bases). CDR3 length: 15 residues. The germline CDR1 and CDR2 sequences are LNHDA and SQIVND (reference sequence). Deletions cut 3 bases from V and 7 bases from J, with 19 bases between. Written as DNA, the CDR3 is TGTGCCAGTAGTATCGGTATGGGGCCTTCCCCTGAGCAGTACTTC. Translation gives CASSIGMGPSPEQYF.

J is TRBJ1-5 and V is TRBV30, with D uncertain. The CDR3 is 14 amino acids. Deletions cut 2 bases from V and 0 bases from J, with 8 bases between. Per germline, CDR1 GTSNPN and CDR2 SVGIG (reference sequence). The CDR3 DNA reads as TGTGCCTGGAGTCTTAGTAATAGCAATCAGCCCCAGCATTTT. Translated: CAWSLSNSNQPQHF.

The chain joins TRBV5-4 to TRBJ2-7, with 7 bases identical to TRBD1. J gave up 4 bases and V 4 bases, and 8 bases lay outside the gene matches. The germline V gene encodes CDR1 SGHNT and CDR2 YYREEE (reference sequence). The CDR3 has 14 amino acids. CDR3 coding DNA: TGTGCCAGCAGCGGTCCCGGGACAGCTTACGAGCAGTACTTC. Amino acid sequence: CASSGPGTAYEQYF. Using reference TRBV5-4 and TRBJ2-7 for the parts outside the CDR3, the full variable domain is ETGVTQSPTHLIKTRGQQVTLRCSSQSGHNTVSWYQQALGQGPQFIFQYYREEENGRGNFPPRFSGLQFPNYSSELNVNALELDDSALYLCASSGPGTAYEQYFGPGTRLTVT.

This clone appeared a single time. The rearrangement links TRBV5-5 to TRBJ2-1, with 7 bases identical to TRBD1. After removal of 8 bases from V and 4 bases from J, the junction contained 12 bases not matched to a gene. This CDR3 comprises 15 residues. CDR1 SGHKS and CDR2 YYEKEE come from the germline V gene (reference sequence). The CDR3 coding sequence is TGTGCCAGTATTTATGCAGGGGGAACTTACAATGAGCAGTTCTTC. Its translation: CASIYAGGTYNEQFF.

This clone was recorded only once. This rearrangement joins TRBV7-9 to TRBJ2-5; 8 bases agree with TRBD1. CDR1 and CDR2 from the germline V gene are SEHNR and FQNEAQ (reference sequence). J lost 5 bases, V lost 8 bases, and 16 bases had no gene match. The CDR3 is made up of 16 amino acids. The CDR3 DNA follows: TGTGCCAGCGGGACGAGACAGGGGTTGGGTTCGGAGACCCAGTACTTC. It specifies CASGTRQGLGSETQYF. Complete variable domain (other parts from reference TRBV7-9 and TRBJ2-5): DTGVSQNPRHKITKRGQNVTFRCDPISEHNRLYWYRQTLGQGPEFLTYFQNEAQLEKSRLLSDRFSAERPKGSFSTLEIQRTEQGDSAMYLCASGTRQGLGSETQYFGPGTRLLVL.

The chain is built from TRBV6-1 and TRBJ1-1; D is uncertain. The V end lost 1 base, the J end lost 4 bases, and 10 bases lay between the germline ends. The CDR3 extends over 14 amino acids. CDR1 is MNHNS, CDR2 SASEGT, per germline. The CDR3 nucleotides read TGTGCCAGCAGTGAAGATATTGGCGGCACTGAAGCTTTCTTT. Encoded protein: CASSEDIGGTEAFF.

V and J are TRBV7-9 and TRBJ1-2; 10 bases align to TRBD1. J lost 4 bases, V lost 1 base, and 12 bases had no gene match. The germline CDR1 and CDR2 sequences are SEHNR and FQNEAQ (reference sequence). The CDR3 is 18 residues long. As DNA, the CDR3 is TGTGCCAGCAGCTTAGGTGGGACAGGGGTGGTGCAGATCTATGGCTACACCTTC. This encodes CASSLGGTGVVQIYGYTF.

The rearrangement joins TRBV30 to TRBJ2-5; D might be TRBD1 (5 bases). V was cut by 2 bases and J by 4 bases, with 14 bases left in between. This CDR3 is 14 amino acids long. Germline CDR1 reads GTSNPN; CDR2 reads SVGIG (reference sequence). In DNA form, the CDR3 reads TGTGCCTGGAGTTATACAGGATTTCTAGAGACCCAGTACTTC. This sequence encodes CAWSYTGFLETQYF.

The chain combines TRBV5-1 with TRBJ1-5; D is possibly TRBD1 (5 bases). The V end was cut by 1 base, the J end by 4 bases, with 9 bases between. The CDR3 is 14 residues long. Germline V lookup: CDR1 SGHRS, CDR2 YFSETQ. DNA for the CDR3: TGCGCCAGCAGCTTGACAGGCCCAAATCAGCCCCAGCATTTT. This translates into CASSLTGPNQPQHF.

The CDR3 DNA follows: TGTGCCAGCAGTTTTTTTACCCAAGGGGGCAATCAGCCCCAGCATTTT. As protein: CASSFFTQGGNQPQHF. This chain connects TRBV28 to TRBJ1-5, with D maybe TRBD1 (5 bases). Trimming removed 3 bases at V and 2 bases at J, with 14 bases between. Germline V gene lookup returns CDR1 MDHEN and CDR2 SYDVKM. This CDR3 is built from 16 residues.

Concerning this clone itself: This specimen includes other DNA sequences encoding the same CDR3. V gene TRBV12-3 or TRBV12-4 combines with J gene TRBJ1-1; D may be TRBD1 (6 bases). The CDR3 is made up of 13 amino acids. The V and J ends lost 3 bases and 8 bases respectively, with 13 bases between them. The CDR3 loop reads CASSLGAGTEAFF. CDR3 bases: TGTGCCAGCAGTTTGGGGGCCGGGACAGAAGCTTTCTTT.